Given below is one TCR beta chain in context. Its antigen is unidentified. This CDR3 has 12 amino acids. This record belongs to a study of monozygotic twins with inflammatory bowel disease. cDNA was produced in eight separate reactions per sample. Template switching appended UMIs that held a 6-nucleotide sample barcode. TCRdb reprocessed the 5' RACE reads and keeps a single row for each CDR3 protein, giving no DNA. The data include roughly 170,000 distinct CDR3 sequences; the top ten clones carry around 7.2%. Study-level findings and limits: On the inverse Simpson index, IBD patients scored lower for TCRbeta diversity than healthy co-twins.

The J gene is TRBJ1-2, the V gene TRBV12-3 or TRBV12-4. Input material: blood. This clonotype was obtained from a human donor with ulcerative colitis or Crohn's disease, or a healthy co-twin of an affected twin (not recorded which). The CDR3 is CASSLRDYGYTF.